This TCR beta chain was observed in a study of blood T cell repertoires in COVID-19. Study information: In each case, the material was cDNA or gDNA derived from T cells, B-cell-depleted T cells, or PBMCs.

V shed 6 bases, J shed 1 base, and the junction held 8 bases outside the gene matches. CDR1 is KGHSH, CDR2 LQKENI, per germline. The CDR3 consists of 15 residues. In the study's own analysis: From reference gene primer amplification, estimates of nucleated cell counts were derived. The assay was immunoSEQ multiplex PCR, and TCRdb's table has in-frame clones only and misses some. V and J calls and clone size are given by that table; D and trimming were obtained from the DNA. Among fewer than 350,000 clones, roughly 90% were seen once, and the ten largest hold around 10%. The sample taken for sequencing was peripheral blood. The receptor was isolated from a man between 25 and 39 years old with COVID-19, enrolled during active disease. V is TRBV18 and J is TRBJ2-5; 7 bases are a match to TRBD2. Here the CDR3 reads CASSPGLAAQETQYF. Here the CDR3 DNA reads TGTGCCAGCTCCCCCGGCCTAGCGGCCCAAGAGACCCAGTACTTC.